This TCR beta chain emerged from a study of identical twins. TCRdb used MiXCR to reprocess the 5' RACE reads, holding one entry per CDR3 protein. The table has 200,000 to 300,000 distinct CDR3 sequences, roughly 13% seen once. With 0 bases removed from V and 11 bases from J, the gap between germline ends came to 4 bases. From germline, CDR1 is LGHDT and CDR2 YNNKEL (reference sequence). This CDR3 spans 11 amino acids. In the case of this clonotype: Its matching antigen is unknown.

Study-level results: The models gave estimates that fell short of the out-of-frame TCR alpha sharing seen in monozygotic twins.

The same sample was also used in a study of yellow fever vaccine responses in identical twins.

This clonotype originated in a woman aged 18 to 35 in good health. Sequencing input: memory (CD45RO+) T cells sorted from blood. The chain recombines TRBV3-1 with TRBJ1-4; D is unclear. The CDR3 bases are TGTGCCAGCAGCCAAGATTGGAAACTGTTTTTT. Protein product: CASSQDWKLFF.